Listed below are T cell receptor beta chains from one sample, sequenced in a study of CXCR3-negative and CXCR3-positive naive CD8 T cells. Reanalyzing the 5' RACE reads, TCRdb keeps one entry per CDR3 protein, without DNA. The repertoire table contains approximately 100,000 distinct CDR3 sequences. Material for sequencing was naive CXCR3+ CD8+ T cells from blood. The receptors here all came from a human donor in good health. Some clones in this sample may be carry-over from other donors' samples. Each CDR3 is given with its conserved first and last residue. Fields, in order: J gene, V gene, CDR3 protein.

j_call: TRBJ1-5; v_call: TRBV3-1; cdr3_aa: CASTFRGYSNQPQHF
j_call: TRBJ2-3; v_call: TRBV27; cdr3_aa: CASAGSDTQYF
j_call: TRBJ2-3; v_call: TRBV7-3; cdr3_aa: CASSQTGGSTDTQYF
j_call: TRBJ2-3; v_call: TRBV6-5; cdr3_aa: CASSFRLAGGRNTDTQYF
j_call: TRBJ2-7; v_call: TRBV7-8; cdr3_aa: CASTPTASYEQYF
j_call: TRBJ2-1; v_call: TRBV29-1; cdr3_aa: CSVVGIADRVPLYNEQFF
j_call: TRBJ2-7; v_call: TRBV4-1; cdr3_aa: CASSQVLGVFQVQYF
j_call: TRBJ2-7; v_call: TRBV10-3; cdr3_aa: CAINSGSNGYEQYF
j_call: TRBJ1-2; v_call: TRBV12-3/TRBV12-4; cdr3_aa: CASEPESDYGYTF
j_call: TRBJ2-5; v_call: TRBV5-1; cdr3_aa: CASSIAGVYGETQYF
j_call: TRBJ2-5; v_call: TRBV12-3/TRBV12-4; cdr3_aa: CARSLDRVRETQYF
j_call: TRBJ1-5; v_call: TRBV7-9; cdr3_aa: CASSGGQGYQPQHF
j_call: TRBJ1-2; v_call: TRBV6-5; cdr3_aa: CASSYSSGWGQEANYGYTF
j_call: TRBJ2-1; v_call: TRBV25-1; cdr3_aa: CASSAGTGNNEQFF
j_call: TRBJ2-1; v_call: TRBV29-1; cdr3_aa: CSVEHTRDRTFFYNEQFF
j_call: TRBJ1-1; v_call: TRBV5-5; cdr3_aa: CASSSGELDTEAFF
j_call: TRBJ2-1; v_call: TRBV7-9; cdr3_aa: CASSSTPGGDYNEQFF
j_call: TRBJ2-7; v_call: TRBV29-1; cdr3_aa: CSVELPSSYEQYF
j_call: TRBJ1-1; v_call: TRBV21-1; cdr3_aa: CAISIPGDPPGTEAFF
j_call: TRBJ2-5; v_call: TRBV7-3; cdr3_aa: CASSSGTSGSETQYF
j_call: TRBJ2-7; v_call: TRBV7-9; cdr3_aa: CASSPEQGRVDEQYF
j_call: TRBJ2-7; v_call: TRBV19; cdr3_aa: CASSPVGASYEQYF
j_call: TRBJ1-2; v_call: TRBV29-1; cdr3_aa: CSAEDREANYGYTF
j_call: TRBJ1-2; v_call: TRBV20-1; cdr3_aa: CSARFPWEIYGYTF
j_call: TRBJ2-7; v_call: TRBV9; cdr3_aa: CASSVGGGREQYF
j_call: TRBJ2-7; v_call: TRBV28; cdr3_aa: CASSTSIPPNYEQYF